One sample yielded the 29 T cell receptor beta chains listed below, sequenced in a study of neurological immune-mediated disorders (dated by TCRdb to between 2018 and 2021). The protocol used for the library was 5' RACE. Sequencing took place on an Illumina HiSeq 2500. TCRdb reprocessing: public reads trimmed at Q25 with fastp, clones called with MiXCR, in-frame beta chains kept. CDR3 protein duplicates are merged, each entry listing the most common genes and DNA. The sample profile shows 70,000 or so distinct CDR3 sequences; about 3% of them were found once. The ten largest account for around 5.2% of the sample. Sequencing was carried out using PBMCs. These receptors were collected from a woman in her forties or fifties with multiple sclerosis.

Regarding this clonotype: Possible read error: a much larger clone is one base away. The chain has TRBV6-1 and TRBJ2-3; no firm D call. The CDR3 contains 15 residues. With 6 bases removed from V and 0 bases from J, the gap between germline ends came to 13 bases. Germline CDR1 reads MNHNS; CDR2 reads SASEGT. The CDR3 loop is CASRGKWESTDTQYF. The DNA of the CDR3 is TGTGCCAGCAGGGGGAAATGGGAAAGCACAGATACGCAGTATTTT.

About this clonotype: Mismatch with germline at one junction end may stem from a read error. The chain couples TRBV28 to TRBJ1-1; no firm D call. Germline V gene lookup returns CDR1 MDHEN and CDR2 SYDVKM. CDR3 length: 12 amino acids. CDR3 sequence reads: CDSTRLGTEAFF. CDR3 bases: TGTGACAGCACCAGGCTGGGGACTGAAGCTTTCTTT.

This clonotype was observed many times. The genes are TRBV29-1 and TRBJ2-2; perhaps D is TRBD1 or TRBD2 (5 bases each). The CDR3 length is 13 residues. The V gene lost 5 bases and the J gene lost 7 bases, with 14 bases spanning the gap. Germline V CDR1 and CDR2: SQVTM, ANQGSEA. The CDR3 spells CSVFGGLGGELFF. The CDR3 DNA reads as TGCAGCGTTTTTGGGGGATTAGGCGGGGAGCTGTTTTTT.

The sample holds many counts of this clonotype. The chain joins TRBV15 to TRBJ2-3; 7 positions agree with TRBD2. V lost 1 base, J lost 1 base, and 14 bases stayed unmatched. Germline loops: CDR1 LNHNV, CDR2 YYDKDF (reference sequence). The CDR3 runs to 19 residues. Here the CDR3 reads CATSRGGSGGVGRTDTQYF. The CDR3 DNA reads as TGTGCCACCAGCAGAGGTGGGTCGGGGGGAGTCGGACGCACAGATACGCAGTATTTT.

This clonotype was observed many times. The CDR3, as DNA: TGTGCCAGCAGTTACTCGATTTCTCTAAGCGGGTCTAGCACAGATACGCAGTATTTT. Its translation: CASSYSISLSGSSTDTQYF. The J gene is TRBJ2-3, the V gene TRBV6-5, with TRBD2 as a possible D gene (6 bases). This CDR3 is 19 amino acids long. Germline V gene lookup returns CDR1 MNHEY and CDR2 SVGAGI. V was shortened by 0 bases and J by 0 bases, with 19 bases between the two germline ends.

This clonotype was observed at least ten times. The chain links TRBV15 to TRBJ1-5; D is ambiguous. The CDR3 contains 12 residues. CDR1 and CDR2 (germline): LNHNV, YYDKDF (reference sequence). Trimming shortened V by 5 bases and J by 1 base, and 3 bases separated the two germline ends. CDR3 in amino acids: CATSGSNQPQHF. The DNA for the CDR3 is TGTGCCACCAGCGGGAGCAATCAGCCCCAGCATTTT.

This clonotype was recorded at least ten times. V is TRBV20-1 and J is TRBJ2-7; D may correspond to TRBD1 or TRBD2 (5 bases each). The V and J ends lost 5 bases and 0 bases respectively, with 11 bases between them. CDR1 is DFQATT, CDR2 SNEGSKA, per germline (reference sequence). This CDR3 has 13 amino acids. The CDR3 nucleotides are TGCAGTGCTCCCCGGGACGGCTCCTACGAGCAGTACTTC. It is translated as CSAPRDGSYEQYF.

This clonotype was seen only a few times. A single base separates this from a much larger clone, so it may be a read error. The chain uses TRBV7-6 and TRBJ2-5, with unresolved D. CDR1 is SGHVS, CDR2 FNYEAQ, per germline. V was cut by 5 bases and J by 3 bases, with 13 bases left in between. The CDR3 loop spans 14 amino acids. In nucleotides, the CDR3 is TGTGCCAGCAGCCACCTCGGGCCCAAAGAGACCCAGTACTTC. This encodes CASSHLGPKETQYF.

This clonotype came up many times. V gene TRBV7-9 combines with J gene TRBJ1-2, with TRBD1 matching 10 bases. The CDR3 totals 12 residues. J lost 7 bases, V lost 6 bases, and 2 bases had no gene match. The V gene's germline CDR1 is SEHNR and CDR2 FQNEAQ (reference sequence). The CDR3, as DNA: TGTGCCAGCAGTGGGACAGGGGTTGGCTACACCTTC. Translating gives CASSGTGVGYTF.

At least ten counts were recorded for this clonotype. The gene calls are TRBV28 and TRBJ1-2, with D maybe TRBD1 (6 bases). The CDR3 extends over 13 amino acids. Germline lookup yields CDR1 MDHEN and CDR2 SYDVKM. Trimming cost V 6 bases and J 5 bases, with 13 bases left between them. CDR3 bases: TGTGCCAGCAGAATTTCAGGGGTTTATGGCTACACCTTC. Its translation: CASRISGVYGYTF.

This clonotype was detected many times. CDR3: CASSPDVGGNEQFF. The CDR3 DNA is TGTGCCAGCAGCCCCGATGTAGGGGGGAATGAGCAGTTCTTC. V usage is TRBV7-6 and J usage is TRBJ2-1, with D tentatively TRBD1 or TRBD2 (6 bases each). The CDR3 length is 14 residues. Trimming took off 5 bases at V and 7 bases at J, with 15 bases between the two ends. Germline-derived CDR1 and CDR2 are SGHVS and FNYEAQ.

This clonotype was observed at least ten times. This chain joins TRBV6-2 or TRBV6-3 and TRBJ2-5; D may be TRBD2 (7 bases). Germline loops: CDR1 MNHEY, CDR2 SVGEGT. The ends were cut back, 2 bases at V and 1 base at J, with 17 bases in the middle. CDR3 length equals 17 residues. CDR3: CASSYRRRGPPQETQYF. DNA of the CDR3: TGTGCCAGCAGTTACCGGCGGCGGGGGCCCCCCCAAGAGACCCAGTACTTC.

Ten or more counts support this clonotype. This chain links TRBV5-1 with TRBJ2-7; no definite D call. This CDR3 contains 15 residues. Per the germline V gene, CDR1 is SGHRS and CDR2 is YFSETQ. V was cut by 0 bases and J by 5 bases, with 15 bases left in between. The CDR3 sequence is CASSLGFRKRDEQYF. Here the CDR3 DNA reads TGCGCCAGCAGCTTGGGTTTCAGGAAAAGGGACGAGCAGTACTTC. The variable domain in full, completed from reference TRBV5-1 and TRBJ2-7, reads KAGVTQTPRYLIKTRGQQVTLSCSPISGHRSVSWYQQTPGQGLQFLFEYFSETQRNKGNFPGRFSGRQFSNSRSEMNVSTLELGDSALYLCASSLGFRKRDEQYFGPGTRLTVT.

This clonotype was counted at least ten times. V gene TRBV18 combines with J gene TRBJ1-2; tentatively, D is TRBD1 (6 bases). V lost 4 bases to trimming and J lost 4 bases, with 16 bases between them. CDR3 length: 15 residues. Germline CDR1 and CDR2: KGHSH and LQKENI. The CDR3 protein is CASSQASGASYGYTF. CDR3 in DNA: TGTGCCAGCTCACAAGCTTCAGGGGCCTCCTATGGCTACACCTTC. The full variable domain, completed using reference TRBV18 and TRBJ1-2, is NAGVMQNPRHLVRRRGQEARLRCSPMKGHSHVYWYRQLPEEGLKFMVYLQKENIIDESGMPKERFSAEFPKEGPSILRIQQVVRGDSAAYFCASSQASGASYGYTFGSGTRLTVV.

This clonotype was seen a few times. This may arise from a read error, as a much more abundant clone is one base away. The V call is TRBV7-8, the J call TRBJ2-1; D remains unclear. Germline V gene sequence: CDR1 SGHVS, CDR2 FQNEAQ. The V end lost 5 bases, the J end lost 6 bases, and 8 bases lay between the germline ends. The CDR3 has 12 amino acids. The DNA for the CDR3 is TGTGCCAGCAGCGTACAAGTCAATGAGCAGTTCTTC. Amino acid sequence: CASSVQVNEQFF.

In this sample, this clonotype turned up many times. The V gene is TRBV7-9, the J gene TRBJ1-6, with 7 bases matching TRBD1. V shed 0 bases and J 10 bases; nucleotides not matched to a gene: 12. Germline V gene sequence: CDR1 SEHNR, CDR2 FQNEAQ (reference sequence). The CDR3 sequence is 17 residues long. The chain's CDR3 is CASSLALKDRRHSPLHF. Here the CDR3 DNA reads TGTGCCAGCAGCTTAGCGTTGAAGGACAGGCGTCACTCACCCCTCCACTTT.

This clonotype was seen many times. The V call is TRBV12-3 or TRBV12-4, the J call TRBJ1-1, with D hard to call. The CDR3 totals 13 residues. V was shortened by 6 bases and J by 6 bases, with 14 bases between the two germline ends. For the CDR3, the DNA is TGTGCCAGCAGCCCCACGGGTCGTGCTGAAGCTTTCTTT. Its translation is CASSPTGRAEAFF.

This clonotype was picked up many times. The CDR3 loop is CATSTGNIQYF. CDR3 coding DNA: TGTGCCACCAGTACGGGAAACATTCAGTACTTC. The rearrangement joins TRBV15 to TRBJ2-4; D uncertain. The CDR3 loop spans 11 amino acids. V lost 6 bases and J 6 bases, leaving 6 bases between the germline ends. Germline assignment: CDR1 LNHNV and CDR2 YYDKDF (reference sequence).

This clonotype was found many times. V and J are TRBV4-3 and TRBJ1-1, with unresolved D. This CDR3 is 16 amino acids long. Trimming removed 1 base from V and 3 bases from J, with 15 bases in between. CDR1 and CDR2 from the germline V gene are LGHNA and YSLEER. The CDR3 bases are TGCGCCAGCAGCCAAGGTGCAGTGAGCCTTTACACTGAAGCTTTCTTT. Residues: CASSQGAVSLYTEAFF.

The table lists this clonotype with many counts. The genes are TRBV6-6 and TRBJ2-6, with D possibly matching TRBD2 (5 bases). The V end lost 11 bases, the J end lost 0 bases, and 14 bases lay between the germline ends. Germline V CDR1 and CDR2: MNHNY, SVGAGI (reference sequence). The CDR3 sequence is 15 residues long. CDR3 in amino acids: CASWARDSGANVLTF. The CDR3 nucleotides read TGTGCCTCCTGGGCACGGGACTCTGGGGCCAACGTCCTGACTTTC.

This clonotype was detected ten times or more. The V call is TRBV27, the J call TRBJ2-7; 9 nucleotides line up with TRBD1. Losses at the gene ends were 5 bases for V and 6 bases for J; bases not matched to a gene: 5. Germline CDR1 reads MNHEY; CDR2 reads SMNVEV (reference sequence). CDR3 length: 13 residues. Written as DNA, the CDR3 is TGTGCCAGCAGTCCTTGGGACAGGGTCGAGCAGTACTTC. Translating it yields CASSPWDRVEQYF.

There are many counts of this clonotype. V is TRBV20-1 and J is TRBJ1-1; 9 nucleotides line up with TRBD1. Germline CDR1 DFQATT, CDR2 SNEGSKA (reference sequence). The CDR3 runs to 15 residues. V trimming: 6 bases; J trimming: 0 bases; junction bases outside the gene matches: 8. The CDR3 sequence: CSAPDRGSMNTEAFF. CDR3 DNA: TGCAGTGCCCCGGACAGGGGATCGATGAACACTGAAGCTTTCTTT.

This clonotype has more than one count but fewer than ten. This may stem from a read error, because a much larger clone lies one nucleotide away. The V gene is TRBV20-1, the J gene TRBJ2-2; TRBD1 might be the D (5 bases). Per the germline V gene, CDR1 is DFQATT and CDR2 is SNEGSKA (reference sequence). V was shortened by 6 bases and J by 6 bases, with 14 bases between the two germline ends. The CDR3 contains 13 residues. The CDR3 bases are TGCAGTGCCCTTACCAAAGGGGCCGGGGAGCTGTTTTTT. Translated, it gives CSALTKGAGELFF.

This clonotype was found many times. DNA of the CDR3: TGTGCCAGCAGTTTTTCGACAGGGGGCTTAGGAAACACCATATATTTT. Amino acid sequence: CASSFSTGGLGNTIYF. The V and J genes are TRBV28 and TRBJ1-3; 10 nucleotides match TRBD1. Germline V gives CDR1 MDHEN, CDR2 SYDVKM. The CDR3 has 16 amino acids. Trimming removed 3 bases from V and 4 bases from J; junction bases left unmatched: 6.

This clonotype was recorded at least ten times. The chain employs TRBV11-1 and TRBJ2-1; 11 bases align to TRBD1. The CDR3 extends over 18 amino acids. From germline, CDR1 is SGHAT and CDR2 FQDESV (reference sequence). Unmatched junction bases numbered 8, after V lost 0 bases and J lost 4 bases. CDR3 coding DNA: TGTGCCAGCAGCTTAGCTGGGTGGGGACAGGGGGTTTACAATGAGCAGTTCTTC. Protein sequence: CASSLAGWGQGVYNEQFF.

The chain combines TRBV4-3 with TRBJ2-3, with D maybe TRBD2 (5 bases). There are 16 residues in the CDR3. CDR1 LGHNA and CDR2 YSLEER come from the germline V gene. Trimming took off 0 bases at V and 6 bases at J, with 16 bases between the two ends. This chain's CDR3 is CASSQDSRRGWDTQYF. CDR3 DNA: TGCGCCAGCAGCCAAGATAGCAGACGGGGTTGGGATACGCAGTATTTT.

This clonotype occurred many times. This sequence joins TRBV20-1 and TRBJ2-5; D is perhaps TRBD2 (6 bases). The CDR3 consists of 16 residues. Per germline, CDR1 DFQATT and CDR2 SNEGSKA (reference sequence). V lost 1 base and J lost 4, with 19 bases in between. This CDR3 reads CSARGDAGRSGETQYF. The DNA of the CDR3 is TGCAGTGCTAGAGGGGATGCCGGGAGATCTGGAGAGACCCAGTACTTC.

This clonotype was observed many times. This chain uses TRBV4-3 with TRBJ2-7; TRBD2 agrees at 12 bases. The V and J ends lost 1 base and 0 bases, in that order; junction bases with no gene match: 4. This CDR3 is built from 17 residues. CDR1 LGHNA and CDR2 YSLEER come from the germline V gene. CDR3 nucleotide sequence: TGCGCCAGCAGCCAAGGACTAGCGGGGGCCGACTCCTACGAGCAGTACTTC. Amino acid sequence: CASSQGLAGADSYEQYF.

This rearrangement joins TRBV3-1 to TRBJ1-1; weak D call: TRBD1 (5 bases). The CDR3 sequence is 14 residues long. Germline assignment: CDR1 LGHDT and CDR2 YNNKEL (reference sequence). V was shortened by 5 bases and J by 5 bases, with 15 bases between the two germline ends. The CDR3 loop is CASSGTGERTEAFF. CDR3 nucleotides: TGTGCCAGCAGCGGGACCGGAGAACGGACTGAAGCTTTCTTT.